These T cell receptor beta chains were read from a single sample in a study of blood T cell repertoires in COVID-19. Sequencing used immunoSEQ multiplex PCR; TCRdb keeps in-frame clones, though not all of them. Among around 100,000 clones listed, 88% were seen once. Specimen: peripheral blood. The receptors originated from a woman in her sixties or seventies who had recovered from COVID-19. Each CDR3 is given with its conserved first and last residue. The order of the fields is V gene, D gene, J gene, clone size, CDR3 DNA, CDR3 protein. D genes are given only for firm matches. Clone size, where shown, is once, few, many, or a class for clones that have expanded.

>TRBV4-1|-|TRBJ2-6|-
TGCGCCAGCAGCCGGACTCCCTCTGGGGCCAACGTCCTGACTTTC
CASSRTPSGANVLTF
>TRBV28|-|TRBJ2-2|-
TGTGCCAGCAGCCGCTGGCAGGGTAGGAACACCGGGGAGCTGTTTTTT
CASSRWQGRNTGELFF
>TRBV5-5|TRBD1|TRBJ1-4|once
TGTGCCAGCAGCACCTTCGGACAGGGCTGGGGCGAGGGTGAAAAACTGTTTTTT
CASSTFGQGWGEGEKLFF
>TRBV5-4|-|TRBJ2-2|once
TGTGCCAGCAGCTACAACCGGGGACATTTTTACACCGGGGAGCTGTTTTTT
CASSYNRGHFYTGELFF
>TRBV6-5|TRBD1|TRBJ1-5|-
TGTGCCAGCAGAACCGGGACAGGGGGCAGGCAGCCCCAGCATTTT
CASRTGTGGRQPQHF
>TRBV28|-|TRBJ1-2|-
TGTGCCAGCTATGTTGGTGGAGCAATTTCTTATGGCTACACCTTC
CASYVGGAISYGYTF
>TRBV6-2/TRBV6-3|-|TRBJ2-2|-
TGTGCCAGCAGTTACAGTCAGGGGCGGACCGGGGAGCTGTTTTTT
CASSYSQGRTGELFF
>TRBV7-2|TRBD1|TRBJ1-1|-
TGTGCCAGCACCGTGACAGGGAGGAGGGGTGAAGCTTTCTTT
CASTVTGRRGEAFF
>TRBV5-1|TRBD1|TRBJ2-7|-
TGCGCCAGCAGCAAGGGACAGGTCTCCTACGAGCAGTACTTC
CASSKGQVSYEQYF
>TRBV7-2|TRBD1|TRBJ2-3|-
TGTGCCAGCAGTCGACAGGGGGCTGGGGATACGCAGTATTTT
CASSRQGAGDTQYF
>TRBV7-2|-|TRBJ1-6|-
TGTGCCAGCAGCTTAGTTGAGGGTAATAATTCACCCCTCCACTTT
CASSLVEGNNSPLHF
>TRBV5-1|TRBD1|TRBJ1-1|once
TGCGCCAGCAGCTTCACAGGGGTTGACACTGAAGCTTTCTTT
CASSFTGVDTEAFF
>TRBV5-6|-|TRBJ2-5|-
TGTGCCAGCAGCTTGGTTTCAGGTCAAGAGACCCAGTACTTC
CASSLVSGQETQYF
>TRBV7-8|TRBD1|TRBJ1-1|-
TGTGCCAGCAGCCGCCGACAGGGCGAAGCTTTCTTT
CASSRRQGEAFF
>TRBV6-4|TRBD1|TRBJ1-5|once
TGTGCCAGCAGTGACTCGTATTCCCCCGAGGTATCCGGGACAGACTTTGACAATCAGCCCCAGCATTTT
CASSDSYSPEVSGTDFDNQPQHF
>TRBV7-2|TRBD1|TRBJ2-2|once
TGTGCCAGCAGCTTACGGACAGGGGGCAACACCGGGGAGCTGTTTTTT
CASSLRTGGNTGELFF
>TRBV5-6|TRBD1|TRBJ2-2|-
TGTGCCAGCAGCCCTCCCCGGACAGGGAACACCGGGGAGCTGTTTTTT
CASSPPRTGNTGELFF
>TRBV20-1|-|TRBJ2-1|-
TGCAGTGCTAGGTACTACAATGAGCAGTTCTTC
CSARYYNEQFF
>TRBV7-8|TRBD2|TRBJ2-1|-
TGTGCCAGCAGCCATGGACTAGCGGGAGCCTTCAGGGATGAGCAGTTCTTC
CASSHGLAGAFRDEQFF
>TRBV23-1|TRBD1|TRBJ1-5|-
TGCGCCAGCAGTCCCCAGGGGGTTGAACAGCCCCAGCATTTT
CASSPQGVEQPQHF
>TRBV5-1|TRBD1|TRBJ2-2|few
TGCGCCAGCAGCTGGGGACAGGGGGCCTCCGGGGAGCTGTTTTTT
CASSWGQGASGELFF
>TRBV10-3|TRBD2|TRBJ2-7|-
TGTGCCATCAGGGGGACTAGCGGGGCGTACGAGCAGTACTTC
CAIRGTSGAYEQYF
>TRBV4-3|-|TRBJ2-2|-
TGCGCCAGCAGCCTTAGTAAAGCCGACACCGGGGAGCTGTTTTTT
CASSLSKADTGELFF
>TRBV6-6|-|TRBJ2-7|once
TGTGCCAGCAGTTACTCCGGGGGTTCCTACGAGCAGTACTTC
CASSYSGGSYEQYF
>TRBV7-2|-|TRBJ1-2|-
TGTGCCAGCAGCTTAAGCCCCCGATCGGACAAAAGCTACACCTTC
CASSLSPRSDKSYTF
>TRBV7-3|-|TRBJ2-5|-
TGTGCCAGCAGCTTGAGCGGGCGGGGAGAGACCCAGTACTTC
CASSLSGRGETQYF
>TRBV7-8|-|TRBJ2-7|few
TGTGCCAGCAGCCGGACAGACTCCTACGAGCAGTACTTC
CASSRTDSYEQYF
>TRBV4-3|-|TRBJ1-1|-
TGCGCCAGCAGCCAAGATGTCCCCAGGGCCACTGAAGCTTTCTTT
CASSQDVPRATEAFF
>TRBV7-9|-|TRBJ1-2|-
TGTGCCAGCAGTCGGGGCTATGGCTACACCTTC
CASSRGYGYTF
>TRBV5-1|TRBD2|TRBJ2-3|-
TGCGCCAGCAGCTTGGGGGCTAGCGGGGGATCCACAGATACGCAGTATTTT
CASSLGASGGSTDTQYF
>TRBV6-5|TRBD1|TRBJ2-1|-
TGTGCCAGCAGTTACTCGCCAGGGGGCCGGGCTGAGCAGTTCTTC
CASSYSPGGRAEQFF
>TRBV18|-|TRBJ1-1|-
TGTGCCAGCTCACGGGCCAGACAGCATCAGAACACTGAAGCTTTCTTT
CASSRARQHQNTEAFF
>TRBV7-8|TRBD2|TRBJ2-2|-
TGTGCCAGCAGCTTATTAAAGGGCAGGGGACTAGTCATTGGCACCGGGGAGCTGTTTTTT
CASSLLKGRGLVIGTGELFF
>TRBV11-3|TRBD2|TRBJ2-3|-
TGTGCCAGCAGCCCCGGACTAGTCCCCACAGATACGCAGTATTTT
CASSPGLVPTDTQYF
>TRBV30|-|TRBJ1-2|-
TGTGCCTGGAGCCGCGGGGGAGTTTGGGGCTACACCTTC
CAWSRGGVWGYTF
>TRBV29-1|TRBD2|TRBJ2-3|-
TGCAGCGTAGCCGGGACTAGCGGGAACGCAGATACGCAGTATTTT
CSVAGTSGNADTQYF
>TRBV19|-|TRBJ1-5|-
TGTGCCAGTAGTATAGATGTGGCGGGTCAGCCCCAGCATTTT
CASSIDVAGQPQHF
>TRBV29-1|-|TRBJ2-7|-
TGCAGCGTTGAAGAGGCAGGGGGGTCGTACTTC
CSVEEAGGSYF
>TRBV30|TRBD1|TRBJ2-4|-
TGTGCCTTGGACGGACAGGGGGCTAACATTCAGTACTTC
CALDGQGANIQYF
>TRBV6-5|TRBD1|TRBJ1-6|-
TGTGCCAGCAGCGCCGGACAGGGAAGATCACCCCTCCACTTT
CASSAGQGRSPLHF
>TRBV4-3|-|TRBJ1-3|-
TGCGCCAGCAGCCAGGGGCCCCAGACAAGAAACACCATATATTTT
CASSQGPQTRNTIYF
>TRBV5-4|-|TRBJ2-5|-
TGTGCCAGCAGCTTGGAACAGGGTGGTGAGACCCAGTACTTC
CASSLEQGGETQYF
>TRBV7-6|-|TRBJ1-2|-
TGTGCCAGCAGCTTAGTGACAGGCTATGGCTACACCTTC
CASSLVTGYGYTF
>TRBV19|TRBD2|TRBJ2-5|-
TGTGCCAGTAGTATGGTTCGAGGACTAGCGGGGCGAAGGGAGACCCAGTACTTC
CASSMVRGLAGRRETQYF
>TRBV20-1|-|TRBJ1-2|-
TGCAGTGCTAGAGATTCGGGGGGCTACACCTTC
CSARDSGGYTF
>TRBV5-1|TRBD1|TRBJ2-7|-
TGCGCCAGCAGCTCTTGGGGACAGGGTTTAGGGGAGCAGTACTTC
CASSSWGQGLGEQYF
>TRBV27|-|TRBJ1-5|-
TGTGCCAGCAGCTTGGGGGGGCCTGTGGAGCCCCAGCATTTT
CASSLGGPVEPQHF
>TRBV7-3|TRBD1|TRBJ2-1|-
TGTGCCAGCAGCCCACAGGGGGGTGAGCAGTTCTTC
CASSPQGGEQFF